The 27 T cell receptor beta chains given below trace back to one sample, sequenced in a study of cytomegalovirus exposure and HLA in healthy donors. Primers: 60 Vbeta forward and 13 Jbeta reverse. Clones were read by immunoSEQ multiplex PCR, and TCRdb kept only the in-frame ones, dropping some. The top ten clones hold around 11% of a sample with about 64,000 clones, over 75% of them seen once. Sequencing used PBMCs. These receptors were obtained from a female donor in good health and CMV-seronegative.

The chain is built from TRBV6-5 and TRBJ1-2; D possibly corresponds to TRBD1 (6 bases). Germline assignment: CDR1 MNHEY and CDR2 SVGAGI. V dropped 8 bases and J dropped 6 bases, with 19 bases sitting between them. The CDR3 runs to 14 residues. The CDR3: CASGFLGGPNGYTF. In DNA form, the CDR3 reads TGTGCCAGCGGCTTCTTGGGGGGGCCTAATGGCTACACCTTC.

The V call is TRBV6-5, the J call TRBJ2-7; 7 bases map to TRBD2. Germline lookup yields CDR1 MNHEY and CDR2 SVGAGI. CDR3 length: 15 amino acids. The junction had 6 bases not matched to a gene; V was cut back by 3 bases and J by 1 base. The CDR3 DNA sequence: TGTGCCAGCAGTTATTCTAGCGGAGGATCCTACGAGCAGTACTTC. This sequence encodes CASSYSSGGSYEQYF.

This chain joins TRBV27 and TRBJ2-7; the match to TRBD1 covers 8 bases. CDR1 MNHEY and CDR2 SMNVEV come from the germline V gene (reference sequence). This CDR3 is built from 13 residues. Trimming removed 6 bases from V and 3 bases from J; junction bases left unmatched: 4. CDR3 sequence (DNA): TGTGCCAGCAGGACCACAGGGGGCTACGAGCAGTACTTC. Translating gives CASRTTGGYEQYF.

The CDR3 DNA follows: TGCGCCAGCAGCCAACCGGACAGGAGGACCTATGGCTACACCTTC. Amino acid sequence: CASSQPDRRTYGYTF. V usage is TRBV4-1 and J usage is TRBJ1-2; 7 bases are a match to TRBD1. Trimming cost V 2 bases and J 4 bases; bases outside gene matches: 7. This CDR3 region has 15 residues. Germline loops: CDR1 MGHRA, CDR2 YSYEKL.

The gene calls are TRBV5-1 and TRBJ2-7; 15 bases line up with TRBD2. Germline V gives CDR1 SGHRS, CDR2 YFSETQ. The CDR3 sequence is 16 residues long. The ends lost 1 base at V and 3 bases at J; junction bases unmatched: 2. The CDR3 nucleotides are TGCGCCAGCAGCTTGCGGACTAGCGGGAGGGTCTACGAGCAGTACTTC. It translates to CASSLRTSGRVYEQYF.

The V gene is TRBV5-1, the J gene TRBJ2-3, with a weak D call TRBD2 (7 bases). Germline V gives CDR1 SGHRS, CDR2 YFSETQ. CDR3 length: 14 amino acids. V lost 0 bases and J 8 bases, leaving 13 bases between the germline ends. CDR3 sequence (DNA): TGCGCCAGCAGCTTGGGGTCAGGGGAGGGTACGCAGTATTTT. Translated: CASSLGSGEGTQYF.

The chain recombines TRBV7-8 with TRBJ1-3; 9 bases agree with TRBD1. The CDR3 totals 15 residues. V lost 4 bases and J lost 2; bases outside the gene matches: 3. Germline lookup yields CDR1 SGHVS and CDR2 FQNEAQ. In DNA, the CDR3 is TGTGCCAGCAGCTCACAGGGGGCTGCTGGAAACACCATATATTTT. Translating it yields CASSSQGAAGNTIYF.

The chain has TRBV7-2 and TRBJ2-5, with D uncertain. The CDR3 spans 14 residues. Germline CDR1 and CDR2: SGHTA and FQGNSA. Trimming took 1 base from V and 2 from J, leaving 8 bases between them. The CDR3 nucleotides are TGTGCCAGCAGCTTAGAACAGTTACAAGAGACCCAGTACTTC. Its protein product is CASSLEQLQETQYF.

Points on this clone: Other DNA sequences from this sample encode an identical CDR3 as well. The chain is built from TRBV9 and TRBJ2-7, with 9 bases that match TRBD1. Germline CDR1 reads SGDLS; CDR2 reads YYNGEE. Germline trimming cut 0 bases from V and 4 bases from J; bases unmatched to any gene: 2. The CDR3 totals 14 residues. The CDR3 sequence is CASSVGQGEYEQYF. CDR3 sequence (DNA): TGTGCCAGCAGCGTAGGACAGGGGGAATACGAGCAGTACTTC.

This rearrangement joins TRBV27 to TRBJ1-4, with D possibly TRBD1 on 5 matching bases. Germline-derived CDR1 and CDR2 are MNHEY and SMNVEV (reference sequence). Trimming took off 7 bases at V and 7 bases at J, with 22 bases between the two ends. This CDR3 has 16 residues. CDR3 amino acids: CASTITYRGKGEKLFF. The CDR3 coding sequence is TGTGCCAGCACCATAACCTACCGGGGGAAGGGTGAAAAACTGTTTTTT.

The rearrangement joins TRBV7-6 to TRBJ2-5; 7 nucleotides align to TRBD2. Germline values: CDR1 SGHVS, CDR2 FNYEAQ. This CDR3 is 14 amino acids long. J gave up 2 bases and V 2 bases, and 2 bases lay outside the gene matches. In nucleotides, the CDR3 is TGTGCCAGCAGCTTAACGGGGGGTCAAGAGACCCAGTACTTC. Translating it yields CASSLTGGQETQYF.

This sequence joins TRBV4-2 and TRBJ2-7, with D perhaps TRBD2 (5 bases). V lost 1 base, J lost 0 bases, and 10 bases lay in between. The CDR3 has 15 amino acids. Germline V gene sequence: CDR1 LGHNA, CDR2 YNFKEQ. CDR3 amino acids: CASSQGGYSSYEQYF. CDR3 nucleotides: TGTGCCAGCAGCCAAGGAGGGTACAGCTCCTACGAGCAGTACTTC.

This sequence joins TRBV5-5 and TRBJ2-3; D gene unclear. The germline V gene has CDR1 SGHKS and CDR2 YYEKEE (reference sequence). The CDR3 has 15 residues. V dropped 0 bases and J dropped 2 bases, with 10 bases sitting between them. CDR3 amino acids: CASSLEARFTDTQYF. The CDR3 DNA reads as TGTGCCAGCAGCTTGGAGGCGCGGTTCACAGATACGCAGTATTTT.

This clone came up a few times. J is TRBJ2-3 and V is TRBV11-2; D gene uncertain. The CDR3 is made up of 11 amino acids. Deletions cut 6 bases from V and 2 bases from J, with 3 bases between. Looked up from germline, CDR1 is SGHAT and CDR2 is FQNNGV. The CDR3 is CASRYTDTQYF. As DNA, the CDR3 is TGTGCCAGCAGGTACACAGATACGCAGTATTTT.

This clone was seen a single time. Here the CDR3 reads CASSIGLAGNEQFF. CDR3 bases: TGTGCCAGCAGCATAGGACTAGCGGGGAATGAGCAGTTCTTC. V usage is TRBV7-9 and J usage is TRBJ2-1; 12 bases fit TRBD2. Looked up from germline, CDR1 is SEHNR and CDR2 is FQNEAQ (reference sequence). This CDR3 is 14 amino acids long. J lost 7 bases, V lost 5 bases, and 3 bases had no gene match.

This chain uses TRBV4-2 with TRBJ1-2, with D unclear. The CDR3 extends over 15 amino acids. V dropped 0 bases and J dropped 5 bases, with 13 bases sitting between them. CDR1 and CDR2 (germline): LGHNA, YNFKEQ. The DNA for the CDR3 is TGTGCCAGCAGCCAAGATTTCGGGATGGGGTATGGCTACACCTTC. The encoded protein is CASSQDFGMGYGYTF.

The chain joins TRBV10-3 to TRBJ1-2, with D perhaps TRBD1 (5 bases). CDR1 is ENHRY and CDR2 is SYGVKD in the germline V gene. CDR3 length equals 13 residues. V was trimmed by 2 bases and J by 8 bases, leaving 12 bases between them. The CDR3: CAISEGQGDGYTF. CDR3 nucleotide sequence: TGTGCCATCAGTGAGGGGCAGGGTGACGGCTACACCTTC.

The gene calls are TRBV2 and TRBJ1-6; 7 bases are shared with TRBD1. Germline-derived CDR1 and CDR2 are SNHLY and FYNNEI. Unmatched junction bases numbered 7, after V lost 7 bases and J lost 7 bases. CDR3 length: 14 residues. In DNA form, the CDR3 reads TGTGCCAGCATCGGGACAGTCCTGAATTCACCCCTCCACTTT. This sequence encodes CASIGTVLNSPLHF.

The chain recombines TRBV7-9 with TRBJ1-3; tentatively, D is TRBD1 (5 bases). V was shortened by 1 base and J by 6 bases, with 13 bases between the two germline ends. Germline lookup yields CDR1 SEHNR and CDR2 FQNEAQ (reference sequence). This CDR3 is 15 amino acids long. The CDR3 nucleotides are TGTGCCAGCAGCTTAGGACAGCGGGACGTAAACACCATATATTTT. This codes for CASSLGQRDVNTIYF.

The rearrangement joins TRBV7-2 to TRBJ2-7, with TRBD1 matching over 7 bases. The germline gives CDR1 SGHTA, CDR2 FQGNSA. This CDR3 spans 16 amino acids. V dropped 1 base and J dropped 0; count of bases not matched to a gene: 6. DNA of the CDR3: TGTGCCAGCAGCTTAGGACAGGGAGTGGGCTCCTACGAGCAGTACTTC. It yields the protein CASSLGQGVGSYEQYF. Supplemented by reference TRBV7-2 and TRBJ2-7, the full variable domain reads GAGVSQSPSNKVTEKGKDVELRCDPISGHTALYWYRQSLGQGLEFLIYFQGNSAPDKSGLPSDRFSAERTGGSVSTLTIQRTQQEDSAVYLCASSLGQGVGSYEQYFGPGTRLTVT.

DNA for the CDR3: TGTGCCATCAGAGCCCAAGAGACCCAGTACTTC. It encodes CAIRAQETQYF. The chain links TRBV10-3 to TRBJ2-5; D remains unclear. CDR1 and CDR2 from the germline V gene are ENHRY and SYGVKD. This CDR3 is 11 amino acids long. Deletions cut 6 bases from V and 1 base from J, with 3 bases between.

This chain joins TRBV7-2 and TRBJ2-1; 8 positions match TRBD2. Trimming at V came to 3 bases and at J to 12 bases, leaving 7 bases not matched to a gene. In germline, CDR1 is SGHTA, CDR2 FQGNSA. The CDR3 sequence is 13 residues long. The CDR3 DNA reads as TGTGCCAGCAGCTTTAGCGGGGCTGCCCGGCAGTTCTTC. Translation: CASSFSGAARQFF.

The chain employs TRBV5-1 and TRBJ1-1; D is unclear. Germline V CDR1 and CDR2: SGHRS, YFSETQ. Trimming took off 0 bases at V and 1 base at J, with 13 bases between the two ends. The CDR3 extends over 16 amino acids. CDR3 in amino acids: CASSLALLSRNTEAFF. DNA of the CDR3: TGCGCCAGCAGCTTGGCCTTGTTGAGCCGGAACACTGAAGCTTTCTTT.

V and J are TRBV6-5 and TRBJ2-7; D is uncertain. This CDR3 comprises 14 residues. V lost 6 bases, J lost 3 bases, and 15 bases lay in between. Germline lookup yields CDR1 MNHEY and CDR2 SVGAGI. For the CDR3, the DNA is TGTGCCAGCAGCCTAAAAAGTGGTCACTACGAGCAGTACTTC. The encoded protein is CASSLKSGHYEQYF.

This clone appeared once. The CDR3 protein is CASSPPGGQNYGYTF. The CDR3 region has the DNA TGTGCCAGCAGTCCCCCAGGGGGTCAGAACTATGGCTACACCTTC. This chain joins TRBV28 and TRBJ1-2; TRBD1 matches at 7 bases. This CDR3 region has 15 residues. Germline V gene lookup returns CDR1 MDHEN and CDR2 SYDVKM. V shed 5 bases and J 2 bases; nucleotides not matched to a gene: 8.

The rearrangement links TRBV2 to TRBJ2-7, with D maybe TRBD1 (6 bases). The CDR3 extends over 15 amino acids. The germline gives CDR1 SNHLY, CDR2 FYNNEI. V lost 5 bases to trimming and J lost 2 bases, with 16 bases between them. The CDR3 sequence is CASSSRAGQTYEQYF. As DNA, the CDR3 is TGTGCCAGCAGTAGCCGAGCTGGACAGACCTACGAGCAGTACTTC.

This clone occurred once. This chain joins TRBV19 and TRBJ2-7, with D unresolved. The V and J ends lost 3 bases and 3 bases respectively, with 12 bases between them. Germline assignment: CDR1 LNHDA and CDR2 SQIVND (reference sequence). The CDR3 is 14 amino acids. This CDR3 reads CASSILGASYEQYF. CDR3 nucleotides: TGTGCCAGTAGTATTCTGGGCGCCAGCTACGAGCAGTACTTC.